This T cell receptor beta chain was recovered during a study of shared clonotypes between healthy human individuals. About the study: The plates for each donor numbered three CD4 naive, three CD4 memory, two CD8 naive and one CD8 memory. Study conclusions and caveats: Despite large depth, rarefaction showed incomplete sorted-subset sequencing.

Libraries were prepared by immunoSEQ multiplex PCR; TCRdb keeps only in-frame clonotypes and omits some of them. Altogether 1.4 million or so clones are present, around 98.5% being singletons, with the ten largest covering around 0.33%. About this clone itself: Its antigen is unidentified.

This CDR3 spans 12 amino acids. Germline V CDR1 and CDR2: SGHRS, YFSETQ. Trimming shortened V by 4 bases and J by 4 bases, and 7 bases separated the two germline ends. Sequencing was done on a sample of naive CD4+ T cells sorted from blood. Stated subset: CD45RA+ positively selected. V usage is TRBV5-1 and J usage is TRBJ2-3, with a possible D match to TRBD1 (6 bases). The receptor was derived from a man aged 30-40 years in good health. The DNA of the CDR3 is TGCGCCAGCAGCACAGGGTCAGATACGCAGTATTTT. Protein product: CASSTGSDTQYF.